The 27 T cell receptor beta chains listed next were all sequenced from one sample in a study of neurological immune-mediated disorders. TCRdb passed the 5' RACE reads through MiXCR, listing each CDR3 protein once. The sample has 20,000 or so distinct CDR3 sequences; around 15% are singletons. Input material: PBMCs. These receptors all come from a woman aged 40 to 55 with HTLV-1-associated myelopathy (HAM/TSP).

In its sample, this clonotype was seen many times. V gene TRBV3-1 combines with J gene TRBJ1-3; D is unclear. The CDR3 has 15 amino acids. V lost 4 bases, J lost 0 bases, and 10 bases lay in between. The germline gives CDR1 LGHDT, CDR2 YNNKEL (reference sequence). The CDR3 protein is CASSRFFNSGNTIYF. In nucleotides, the CDR3 is TGTGCCAGCAGCCGCTTTTTTAACTCTGGAAACACCATATATTTT.

This clonotype has at least ten counts. The V gene is TRBV5-5, the J gene TRBJ1-3; TRBD1 might be the D (6 bases). Trimming took off 3 bases at V and 1 base at J, with 8 bases between the two ends. The CDR3 sequence is 14 residues long. Germline V gene sequence: CDR1 SGHKS, CDR2 YYEKEE (reference sequence). The DNA for the CDR3 is TGTGCCAGCAGCTCAAGGGGGTCTGGAAACACCATATATTTT. Its translation is CASSSRGSGNTIYF.

At least ten counts were recorded for this clonotype. V and J are TRBV20-1 and TRBJ1-4; 7 bases align to TRBD1. Germline V gives CDR1 DFQATT, CDR2 SNEGSKA (reference sequence). This CDR3 contains 13 residues. V lost 0 bases, J lost 8 bases, and 3 bases stayed unmatched. Here the CDR3 reads CSAREGQREKLFF. DNA for the CDR3: TGCAGTGCTAGAGAGGGACAGCGAGAAAAACTGTTTTTT.

This clonotype was detected ten times or more. The genes are TRBV5-1 and TRBJ2-7; D gene uncertain. V lost 2 bases and J 2 bases, leaving 11 bases between the germline ends. The CDR3 contains 14 residues. From germline, CDR1 is SGHRS and CDR2 YFSETQ. The CDR3 DNA sequence: TGCGCCAGCAGCTTCGGCAGCGACCCCTACGAGCAGTACTTC. Translating it yields CASSFGSDPYEQYF.

In its sample, this clonotype was seen many times. CDR3 DNA sequence: TGTGCCAGCAAAAGACAGAGTATGAGGTACGAGCAGTACTTC. Amino acids: CASKRQSMRYEQYF. The chain joins TRBV27 to TRBJ2-7, with D possibly matching TRBD1 (5 bases). V dropped 7 bases and J dropped 4 bases, with 17 bases sitting between them. CDR1 is MNHEY and CDR2 is SMNVEV in the germline V gene (reference sequence). The CDR3 spans 14 residues.

This clonotype occurred many times. The chain carries TRBV6-1 and TRBJ2-3; either TRBD1 or TRBD2 may fit D (5 bases each). CDR3 length: 16 residues. V was cut by 8 bases and J by 6 bases, with 24 bases left in between. Looked up from germline, CDR1 is MNHNS and CDR2 is SASEGT. The CDR3 sequence: CASGGGFRGPGDTQYF. The CDR3 DNA is TGTGCCAGCGGTGGGGGATTCCGGGGCCCCGGGGATACGCAGTATTTT.

In this sample, this clonotype turned up many times. V is TRBV5-1 and J is TRBJ1-1; TRBD1 aligns across 7 bases. The CDR3 spans 15 residues. With 4 bases clipped from V and 1 base from J, the junction kept 7 bases outside the gene matches. Germline loops: CDR1 SGHRS, CDR2 YFSETQ. CDR3 in amino acids: CASSRDRLSNTEAFF. The CDR3, as DNA: TGCGCCAGCAGCCGGGACAGACTCTCGAACACTGAAGCTTTCTTT. Filled out from reference TRBV5-1 and TRBJ1-1, the complete variable domain reads KAGVTQTPRYLIKTRGQQVTLSCSPISGHRSVSWYQQTPGQGLQFLFEYFSETQRNKGNFPGRFSGRQFSNSRSEMNVSTLELGDSALYLCASSRDRLSNTEAFFGQGTRLTVV.

The table lists this clonotype with many counts. The CDR3 loop reads CASSPSRDRGPDTQYF. CDR3 sequence (DNA): TGTGCCAGCAGTCCCTCCCGGGACAGGGGTCCAGATACGCAGTATTTT. The chain is built from TRBV27 and TRBJ2-3; 10 bases match TRBD1. CDR3 length: 16 residues. Germline assignment: CDR1 MNHEY and CDR2 SMNVEV (reference sequence). Trimming cost V 5 bases and J 4 bases; bases outside gene matches: 9.

This clonotype has at least ten counts. The V and J genes are TRBV7-7 and TRBJ2-3, with a weak D call TRBD1 (6 bases). The CDR3 extends over 15 amino acids. Germline assignment: CDR1 SSHAT and CDR2 FNYEAQ (reference sequence). Trimming left V 1 base short and J 1 base short, with 9 bases between. CDR3 protein: CASSLGPGGTDTQYF. DNA for the CDR3: TGTGCCAGCAGCTTAGGACCAGGGGGCACAGATACGCAGTATTTT.

This clonotype has at least ten counts. Here the CDR3 reads CASSLAGTGASTDTQYF. In DNA, the CDR3 is TGCGCCAGCAGCTTGGCCGGGACAGGGGCGAGCACAGATACGCAGTATTTT. This chain uses TRBV5-1 with TRBJ2-3; TRBD1 agrees at 10 bases. Germline trimming cut 0 bases from V and 0 bases from J; bases unmatched to any gene: 4. The germline gives CDR1 SGHRS, CDR2 YFSETQ. The CDR3 runs to 17 residues.

This clonotype was seen repeatedly, ten times or more. The gene calls are TRBV3-1 and TRBJ2-3, with unresolved D. Trimming cost V 0 bases and J 7 bases, with 14 bases left between them. Per the germline V gene, CDR1 is LGHDT and CDR2 is YNNKEL (reference sequence). CDR3 length: 15 amino acids. This CDR3 is CASSQDLLVSHTQYF. CDR3 nucleotide sequence: TGTGCCAGCAGCCAAGACCTACTCGTTAGCCATACGCAGTATTTT.

This clonotype is medium-sized in the sample. J is TRBJ2-5 and V is TRBV12-3 or TRBV12-4; no reliable D call. V lost 6 bases to trimming and J lost 4 bases, with 6 bases between them. The length of the CDR3 is 11 residues. The CDR3 here is CASSELETQYF. The CDR3 region has the DNA TGTGCCAGCAGCGAACTAGAGACCCAGTACTTC.

This clonotype has at least ten counts. The genes are TRBV5-1 and TRBJ2-1; D remains ambiguous. Looked up from germline, CDR1 is SGHRS and CDR2 is YFSETQ. This CDR3 region has 13 residues. Trimming took 0 bases from V and 10 from J, leaving 11 bases between them. The CDR3, as DNA: TGCGCCAGCAGCTTGGGTCTGAGGTACGAGCAGTTCTTC. Protein sequence: CASSLGLRYEQFF.

This clonotype was observed many times. The rearrangement uses TRBV7-6 and TRBJ2-3; tentative D call: TRBD2 (7 bases). Germline V gene data show CDR1 as SGHVS and CDR2 as FNYEAQ. The CDR3 sequence is 17 residues long. The V gene lost 2 bases and the J gene lost 0 bases, with 15 bases spanning the gap. The CDR3 loop is CASSLSGGPFSTDTQYF. CDR3 coding DNA: TGTGCCAGCAGCTTATCGGGGGGCCCTTTTAGCACAGATACGCAGTATTTT.

Ten or more counts support this clonotype. This chain joins TRBV7-9 and TRBJ2-5, with TRBD1 identical over 7 bases. The CDR3 consists of 15 residues. V lost 5 bases, J lost 7 bases, and 13 bases stayed unmatched. Looked up from germline, CDR1 is SEHNR and CDR2 is FQNEAQ (reference sequence). DNA for the CDR3: TGTGCCAGCAGCCCCTGGCAGGGGGTTATTGGGACCCAGTACTTC. It specifies CASSPWQGVIGTQYF.

There are a few counts of this clonotype. The gene calls are TRBV20-1 and TRBJ2-7; D uncertain. Germline V gene sequence: CDR1 DFQATT, CDR2 SNEGSKA (reference sequence). Trimming took off 5 bases at V and 5 bases at J, with 16 bases between the two ends. The CDR3 runs 13 residues. CDR3 DNA sequence: TGCAGTGCTGGGGTTCCAGGTCGGGACGAGCAGTACTTC. Amino acids: CSAGVPGRDEQYF.

This clonotype was seen at least ten times. The chain couples TRBV9 to TRBJ2-1; D not resolved. Deletions cut 4 bases from V and 9 bases from J, with 11 bases between. Germline CDR1 SGDLS, CDR2 YYNGEE. There are 12 residues in the CDR3. CDR3 in amino acids: CASSPRGGEQFF. CDR3 bases: TGTGCCAGCAGCCCGCGAGGTGGTGAGCAGTTCTTC.

This chain joins TRBV6-4 and TRBJ2-2; TRBD2 is a possible D gene (6 bases). V lost 4 bases and J 1 base, leaving 13 bases between the germline ends. The CDR3 contains 16 residues. Germline loops: CDR1 MRHNA, CDR2 SNTAGT. The CDR3 here is CASSASLAGNTGELFF. CDR3 nucleotides: TGTGCCAGCAGTGCCTCACTAGCTGGGAACACCGGGGAGCTGTTTTTT.

In its sample, this clonotype was seen many times. This chain links TRBV10-3 with TRBJ1-3; D perhaps matches TRBD1 (5 bases). The CDR3 is made up of 14 amino acids. Trimming took 7 bases from V and 0 from J, leaving 10 bases between them. CDR1 is ENHRY, CDR2 SYGVKD, per germline. The CDR3 region has the DNA TGTGCCATCACCTTTGACAGCTCTGGAAACACCATATATTTT. Translating gives CAITFDSSGNTIYF.

As regards this clonotype: No DNA is shown, since the ends of the CDR3 on it are uncertain; the CDR3 is the one TCRdb lists. This rearrangement joins TRBV5-8 to TRBJ2-7; the table's D call, TRBD1, has no DNA check behind it. Including both end residues, the CDR3 is 20 amino acids long. Per germline, CDR1 SGHTS and CDR2 YDEGEE. The CDR3 sequence: CASSFYICSALGQGAAEQYF.

This clonotype has a count of ten or more. The CDR3 reads CASRETGEGYEQYV. CDR3 coding DNA: TGTGCCAGCAGGGAGACAGGGGAGGGCTACGAGCAGTACGTC. The V call is TRBV6-5, the J call TRBJ2-7; perhaps TRBD1 as D (8 bases). The CDR3 is 14 residues long. Germline lookup yields CDR1 MNHEY and CDR2 SVGAGI. Trimming stripped 6 bases from V and 3 bases from J, with 15 bases between.

This clonotype showed up many times. This chain links TRBV12-3 or TRBV12-4 with TRBJ2-7; 9 nucleotides align to TRBD1. V shed 5 bases and J 1 base; nucleotides not matched to a gene: 0. The CDR3 covers 13 residues. This CDR3 is CASSGQGSYEQYF. CDR3 nucleotide sequence: TGTGCCAGCAGTGGACAGGGGTCCTACGAGCAGTACTTC.

J is TRBJ1-1 and V is TRBV2; TRBD1 matches 10 bases. This CDR3 has 15 residues. CDR1 and CDR2 from the germline V gene are SNHLY and FYNNEI. The V and J ends lost 10 bases and 4 bases, in that order; junction bases with no gene match: 12. The CDR3 nucleotides read TGTGCCAACAGGCCCCGGGACAGGGGAGGCACTGAAGCTTTCTTT. This encodes CANRPRDRGGTEAFF.

The chain joins TRBV12-3 or TRBV12-4 to TRBJ2-1, with a tentative D call TRBD2 (6 bases). There are 11 residues in the CDR3. The V gene lost 6 bases and the J gene lost 9 bases, with 9 bases spanning the gap. CDR3 in amino acids: CASSSTSEQFF. In nucleotides, the CDR3 is TGTGCCAGCAGCTCGACTAGTGAGCAGTTCTTC.

This clonotype has ten or more counts. The V and J genes are TRBV20-1 and TRBJ2-7; TRBD2 is a possible D gene (6 bases). V was shortened by 4 bases and J by 7 bases, with 14 bases between the two germline ends. CDR3 length: 12 amino acids. CDR1 is DFQATT and CDR2 is SNEGSKA in the germline V gene (reference sequence). The DNA of the CDR3 is TGCAGTGCTATGGATCGCCGGGGGGAGCAGTACTTC. Translating it yields CSAMDRRGEQYF.

The sample holds many counts of this clonotype. The genes are TRBV20-1 and TRBJ1-1; no clear D. The CDR3 covers 10 residues. Germline assignment: CDR1 DFQATT and CDR2 SNEGSKA (reference sequence). The germline V and J ends were trimmed by 5 bases and 5 bases, with 6 bases remaining between them. The CDR3 region is CSAGVTEAFF. CDR3 DNA sequence: TGCAGTGCTGGAGTTACTGAAGCTTTCTTT.

Many counts were recorded for this clonotype. Here the CDR3 reads CATRGGDTGELFF. The CDR3 coding sequence is TGCGCCACCAGGGGAGGAGACACCGGGGAGCTGTTTTTT. The chain links TRBV5-1 to TRBJ2-2, with D possibly called TRBD1 or TRBD2 (6 bases each). CDR3 length: 13 residues. CDR1 and CDR2 from the germline V gene are SGHRS and YFSETQ. V shed 9 bases and J shed 3 bases, with 12 bases lying between them.